One sample yielded the 28 T cell receptor beta chains listed below, sequenced in a study of Graves' ophthalmopathy and Graves' hyperthyroidism. Transcripts of RNA were the source for amplifying TCR beta CDR3 regions. After a first-round RT-PCR with HTBI primers, a second-round multiplex PCR was run. Each CDR3 protein is one row after TCRdb ran MiXCR on the multiplex PCR reads. The sample has 400,000 to 500,000 distinct CDR3 sequences; under 25% are singletons. The sample was peripheral blood. The receptors stem from a young woman with stable Graves' hyperthyroidism.

In DNA form, the CDR3 reads TGTGCCAGCAGTGAAGCGGGACACTCTGAAGCTTTCTTT. Protein product: CASSEAGHSEAFF. The rearrangement links TRBV6-1 to TRBJ1-1; a weak D match, TRBD1 (6 bases). The CDR3 is 13 residues long. V was shortened by 0 bases and J by 6 bases, with 8 bases between the two germline ends. CDR1 is MNHNS, CDR2 SASEGT, per germline.

A remark on this clonotype: The junction differs from germline at one of its ends, possibly a read error. The rearrangement joins TRBV6-2 or TRBV6-3 to TRBJ2-4; 8 bases are shared with TRBD2. The germline V gene has CDR1 MNHEY and CDR2 SVGEGT. The CDR3 extends over 12 amino acids. In DNA, the CDR3 is TGTGCCAGCACTCCCGGGGGGGGGAAGGAGTTCTTC. It yields the protein CASTPGGGKEFF.

The rearrangement links TRBV27 to TRBJ1-5; no reliable D call. The length of the CDR3 is 16 residues. CDR1 MNHEY and CDR2 SMNVEV come from the germline V gene (reference sequence). Trimming removed 3 bases at V and 0 bases at J, with 12 bases between. The CDR3 loop is CASSFMSDHSNQPQHF. As DNA, the CDR3 is TGTGCCAGCAGTTTTATGTCAGACCATAGCAATCAGCCCCAGCATTTT.

Many counts were recorded for this clonotype. The genes are TRBV10-2 and TRBJ2-7; 9 bases align to TRBD2. CDR1 WSHSY and CDR2 SAAADI come from the germline V gene. The CDR3 runs 14 residues. With 2 bases clipped from V and 6 bases from J, the junction kept 5 bases outside the gene matches. CDR3 loop: CASSEPGLASEQYF. CDR3 sequence (DNA): TGCGCCAGCAGTGAGCCGGGACTAGCATCCGAGCAGTACTTC.

There are many counts of this clonotype. This sequence joins TRBV29-1 and TRBJ2-5; 10 nucleotides align to TRBD1. Germline V gives CDR1 SQVTM, CDR2 ANQGSEA. The ends lost 5 bases at V and 4 bases at J; junction bases unmatched: 10. The CDR3 spans 15 residues. CDR3 sequence reads: CSVYPGQGNGETQYF. The CDR3 DNA follows: TGCAGCGTTTATCCGGGACAGGGGAACGGAGAGACCCAGTACTTC.

This clonotype was seen ten or more times. The rearrangement links TRBV29-1 to TRBJ1-1, with D perhaps matching TRBD1 (5 bases). Trimming cost V 4 bases and J 5 bases, with 14 bases left between them. The germline V gene encodes CDR1 SQVTM and CDR2 ANQGSEA. The CDR3 extends over 13 amino acids. The CDR3 sequence is CSVAPRARTEAFF. In DNA, the CDR3 is TGCAGCGTTGCCCCCAGGGCTCGGACTGAAGCTTTCTTT. Together with reference TRBV29-1 and TRBJ1-1, the CDR3 gives the full variable domain: SAVISQKPSRDICQRGTSLTIQCQVDSQVTMMFWYRQQPGQSLTLIATANQGSEATYESGFVIDKFPISRPNLTFSTLTVSNMSPEDSSIYLCSVAPRARTEAFFGQGTRLTVV.

This clonotype has at least ten counts. The chain employs TRBV20-1 and TRBJ1-5; TRBD1 is a possible D gene (6 bases). Germline values: CDR1 DFQATT, CDR2 SNEGSKA (reference sequence). V was clipped by 3 bases and J by 0 bases, with 18 bases between them. This CDR3 contains 17 residues. The CDR3 DNA reads as TGCAGTGCTAGCCCTACGGACAGCTTGTATAGCAATCAGCCCCAGCATTTT. Its protein product is CSASPTDSLYSNQPQHF.

Ten or more counts support this clonotype. The chain couples TRBV7-2 to TRBJ2-2, with D perhaps matching TRBD2 (6 bases). The CDR3 spans 16 residues. V was shortened by 4 bases and J by 2 bases, with 14 bases between the two germline ends. Germline CDR1 is SGHTA and CDR2 is FQGNSA. CDR3 residues: CASSSSNGGNTGELFF. The CDR3 nucleotides read TGTGCCAGCAGCTCCTCAAACGGGGGAAACACCGGGGAGCTGTTTTTT.

This clonotype came up a few times. The rearrangement links TRBV11-2 to TRBJ2-5; D not certain. V was pared by 5 bases and J by 4 bases, with 20 bases between. The CDR3 sequence is 16 residues long. Germline CDR1 is SGHAT and CDR2 is FQNNGV. DNA of the CDR3: TGTGCCAGCAGCCCCCGCCCCACTAAGCGCGTAGAGACCCAGTACTTC. Translation: CASSPRPTKRVETQYF.

This clonotype was counted at least ten times. This rearrangement joins TRBV29-1 to TRBJ2-5; the D gene is possibly TRBD2 (6 bases). The CDR3 spans 13 residues. CDR1 is SQVTM and CDR2 is ANQGSEA in the germline V gene. The V end lost 4 bases, the J end lost 2 bases, and 11 bases lay between the germline ends. CDR3 sequence: CSVGPGLQETQYF. For the CDR3, the DNA is TGCAGCGTTGGACCGGGACTTCAAGAGACCCAGTACTTC.

This clonotype was recorded at least ten times. V usage is TRBV4-2 and J usage is TRBJ1-3; D not certain. Trimming cost V 1 base and J 0 bases, with 13 bases left between them. The germline gives CDR1 LGHNA, CDR2 YNFKEQ. This CDR3 contains 17 residues. CDR3 residues: CASSQVILGNSGNTIYF. For the CDR3, the DNA is TGTGCCAGCAGCCAAGTTATATTGGGGAACTCTGGAAACACCATATATTTT.

There are many counts of this clonotype. As DNA, the CDR3 is TGTGCCAGCAGTCGACAGGGGTTTCTGGGCGGCTACACCTTC. Protein: CASSRQGFLGGYTF. The chain combines TRBV12-3 or TRBV12-4 with TRBJ1-2; 8 positions match TRBD1. This CDR3 region has 14 residues. V lost 5 bases and J lost 8; bases outside the gene matches: 10.

The chain links TRBV5-8 to TRBJ2-5; D call uncertain. V was cut by 4 bases and J by 1 base, with 14 bases left in between. This CDR3 comprises 15 residues. Germline V CDR1 and CDR2: SGHTS, YDEGEE. The CDR3 region is CASSPDNGPQETQYF. The CDR3 region has the DNA TGTGCCAGCAGCCCAGACAATGGCCCCCAAGAGACCCAGTACTTC.

The V gene is TRBV20-1, the J gene TRBJ1-5, with TRBD1 matching 8 bases. The CDR3 sequence is 18 residues long. J lost 2 bases, V lost 5 bases, and 17 bases had no gene match. Germline V gene sequence: CDR1 DFQATT, CDR2 SNEGSKA (reference sequence). CDR3 nucleotide sequence: TGCAGTGCTTCTACGGGACAGGCAAAAACAGGGGGCAATCAGCCCCAGCATTTT. This gives the protein CSASTGQAKTGGNQPQHF.

This clonotype was observed many times. The chain recombines TRBV6-2 or TRBV6-3 with TRBJ2-2; 13 bases line up with TRBD2. V shed 6 bases, J shed 6 bases, and the junction held 7 bases outside the gene matches. This CDR3 has 16 amino acids. Germline V gives CDR1 MNHEY, CDR2 SVGEGT. The DNA for the CDR3 is TGTGCCAGCAGAACTGTGACTAGCGGGAGGTCCGGGGAGCTGTTTTTT. Protein product: CASRTVTSGRSGELFF.

The V call is TRBV6-1, the J call TRBJ1-1; possible D gene TRBD1, 5 bases. V was pared by 2 bases and J by 7 bases, with 11 bases between. The CDR3 spans 13 residues. Germline values: CDR1 MNHNS, CDR2 SASEGT. CDR3 sequence: CASSEWAGVEAFF. The CDR3 DNA sequence: TGTGCCAGCAGTGAATGGGCGGGGGTTGAAGCTTTCTTT.

This chain uses TRBV6-1 with TRBJ2-7; D unresolved. CDR1 and CDR2 from the germline V gene are MNHNS and SASEGT. CDR3 length equals 13 residues. V was shortened by 7 bases and J by 1 base, with 11 bases between the two germline ends. The CDR3 protein is CASTPAASYEQYF. CDR3 bases: TGTGCCAGCACCCCCGCTGCGTCCTACGAGCAGTACTTC.

This clonotype has a count of ten or more. This chain joins TRBV20-1 and TRBJ1-5, with D perhaps matching TRBD1 (6 bases). The V end lost 7 bases, the J end lost 0 bases, and 16 bases lay between the germline ends. In germline, CDR1 is DFQATT, CDR2 SNEGSKA (reference sequence). This CDR3 has 15 residues. This CDR3 reads CSVPRRGGSNQPQHF. Here the CDR3 DNA reads TGCAGTGTTCCCCGCCGAGGGGGTAGCAATCAGCCCCAGCATTTT.

The gene calls are TRBV6-5 and TRBJ2-7; D is ambiguous. V gave up 4 bases and J gave up 3 bases, with 13 bases separating them. Germline CDR1 reads MNHEY; CDR2 reads SVGAGI. This CDR3 is built from 14 residues. The CDR3 bases are TGTGCCAGCAGTTTCATACAGCCGAGCTACGAGCAGTACTTC. Translated, it gives CASSFIQPSYEQYF.

The sample holds one count of this clonotype. An end of the junction does not agree with germline; a read error may underlie this. The V gene is TRBV10-3, the J gene TRBJ1-1; TRBD1 is a possible D gene (5 bases). Germline V CDR1 and CDR2: ENHRY, SYGVKD. This CDR3 has 14 residues. CDR3 sequence reads: CASKYSGELTGAFF. The CDR3, as DNA: TGTGCCAGCAAATATTCGGGGGAGTTGACTGGAGCTTTCTTT.

In this sample, this clonotype turned up a few times. The chain links TRBV6-1 to TRBJ1-1, with D maybe TRBD1 (6 bases). The CDR3 covers 13 residues. Trimming left V 7 bases short and J 5 bases short, with 14 bases between. Germline lookup yields CDR1 MNHNS and CDR2 SASEGT. CDR3 bases: TGTGCCAGCAAACAGGGCCAGTGGACTGAAGCTTTCTTT. Translating gives CASKQGQWTEAFF.

This clonotype was seen ten or more times. This chain joins TRBV3-1 and TRBJ1-2, with 9 positions matching TRBD1. Germline-derived CDR1 and CDR2 are LGHDT and YNNKEL (reference sequence). V was pared by 1 base and J by 6 bases, with 9 bases of the junction left unmatched. This CDR3 has 16 amino acids. The CDR3 DNA reads as TGTGCCAGCAGCCAAGTTTGGAGGACAGGGGAGGATGGCTACACCTTC. It specifies CASSQVWRTGEDGYTF.

This clonotype appeared many times. The genes are TRBV2 and TRBJ2-5; 12 nucleotides align to TRBD2. Looked up from germline, CDR1 is SNHLY and CDR2 is FYNNEI. The V gene end was trimmed by 6 bases and the J gene end by 5 bases; junction bases not matched to a gene: 10. This CDR3 has 16 residues. The CDR3 protein is CASSHGTSGFRETQYF. CDR3 in DNA: TGTGCCAGCAGCCATGGGACTAGCGGGTTCCGGGAGACCCAGTACTTC.

As concerns this clonotype: It is likely a read error, because the conserved phenylalanine at the end of the CDR3 is missing. Because the CDR3's place on the DNA is in doubt, the DNA is left out and the CDR3 is given as listed by TCRdb. V usage is TRBV29-1 and J usage is TRBJ1-5. Inclusive of both ends, the CDR3 amounts to 12 amino acids. Germline CDR1 and CDR2: SQVTM and ANQGSEA. The CDR3 here is CSVASYDQPQQL.

The chain combines TRBV24-1 with TRBJ1-5, with 7 nucleotides matching TRBD1. This CDR3 contains 13 residues. V was pared by 2 bases and J by 10 bases, with 4 bases of the junction left unmatched. CDR1 and CDR2 from the germline V gene are KGHDR and SFDVKD. CDR3 sequence: CATSDSYRGPQHF. The CDR3 nucleotides are TGTGCCACCAGTGATTCCTACAGGGGTCCCCAGCATTTT.

This clonotype was observed many times. V gene TRBV7-2 combines with J gene TRBJ2-5; TRBD2 aligns across 11 bases. The CDR3 runs 15 residues. Germline trimming cut 1 base from V and 3 bases from J; bases unmatched to any gene: 1. CDR1 SGHTA and CDR2 FQGNSA come from the germline V gene. CDR3 in amino acids: CASSLVGLAEETQYF. The DNA for the CDR3 is TGTGCCAGCAGCTTAGTGGGACTAGCGGAAGAGACCCAGTACTTC.

Many counts were recorded for this clonotype. The chain is built from TRBV3-1 and TRBJ1-1; weak D call: TRBD1 (5 bases). The V gene's germline CDR1 is LGHDT and CDR2 YNNKEL (reference sequence). The CDR3 extends over 15 amino acids. Trimming removed 1 base from V and 1 base from J, with 10 bases in between. The chain's CDR3 is CASSQVGGANTEAFF. CDR3 DNA sequence: TGTGCCAGCAGCCAAGTGGGAGGGGCGAACACTGAAGCTTTCTTT.

As for this clonotype: Likely a read error: the CDR3 ends without its conserved phenylalanine or tryptophan. The chain carries TRBV30 and TRBJ2-7, with D maybe TRBD1 (6 bases). The CDR3 is 14 amino acids. Germline lookup yields CDR1 GTSNPN and CDR2 SVGIG (reference sequence). Trimming took off 3 bases at V and 5 bases at J, with 17 bases between the two ends. CDR3 amino acids: CAWSLPGVGDEQYY. The DNA of the CDR3 is TGTGCCTGGAGCCTGCCAGGGGTCGGCGACGAGCAGTACTAC.